These 30 T cell receptor beta chains originate from one sample sequenced in a study of blood T cells in healthy people across ages. A second PCR of about 6 to 11 cycles used a sample-barcoded 5' primer and a J-beta primer mix. TCRdb re-analysed the 5' RACE reads in MiXCR, keeping a single row per CDR3 protein. The sample holds around 800,000 distinct CDR3 sequences; about 53% are singletons and the top ten take roughly 40%. The source material was blood. Source of these receptors: an elderly man in good health.

This clonotype was seen a handful of times. The V and J genes are TRBV24-1 and TRBJ2-5; a possible D gene is TRBD1 (6 bases). Germline lookup yields CDR1 KGHDR and CDR2 SFDVKD. This CDR3 comprises 16 residues. Trimming pared 0 bases from V and 2 bases from J, leaving 12 bases between. The CDR3 nucleotides read TGTGCCACCAGTGATTTGTTAGGACAGATACAAGAGACCCAGTACTTC. Translation gives CATSDLLGQIQETQYF.

This chain links TRBV9 with TRBJ2-2; possibly TRBD2 for D (5 bases). In germline, CDR1 is SGDLS, CDR2 YYNGEE. The CDR3 has 16 residues. V lost 0 bases, J lost 2 bases, and 11 bases lay in between. The CDR3 here is CASSVVPDSNTGELFF. CDR3 DNA: TGTGCCAGCAGCGTAGTCCCGGACTCTAACACCGGGGAGCTGTTTTTT.

As regards this clonotype: Relative to the germline gene, one junction end is altered; a read error may explain this. The chain couples TRBV5-1 to TRBJ2-5; D is possibly TRBD1 (6 bases). The CDR3 is 14 amino acids. Germline CDR1 reads SGHRS; CDR2 reads YFSETQ. The CDR3 loop is CAGSLGTHQETQYF. The CDR3 DNA reads TGCGCCGGCAGCTTAGGGACACACCAAGAGACCCAGTACTTC.

This chain links TRBV27 with TRBJ2-5; no clear D gene. Trimming pared 0 bases from V and 0 bases from J, leaving 8 bases between. Germline-derived CDR1 and CDR2 are MNHEY and SMNVEV (reference sequence). The CDR3 runs 15 residues. As DNA, the CDR3 is TGTGCCAGCAGTTTATCTTTGGGGAACCAAGAGACCCAGTACTTC. Encoded protein: CASSLSLGNQETQYF.

The chain combines TRBV29-1 with TRBJ2-2; 12 nucleotides match TRBD2. CDR3 length: 15 amino acids. From germline, CDR1 is SQVTM and CDR2 ANQGSEA. J was trimmed by 7 bases and V by 5 bases; bases with no gene match: 8. The CDR3 DNA sequence: TGCAGCGTTACCCGACTAGCGGGAGCCCACGGGGAGCTGTTTTTT. It yields the protein CSVTRLAGAHGELFF.

The V gene is TRBV10-3, the J gene TRBJ2-7, with 7 bases fitting TRBD2. The V gene's germline CDR1 is ENHRY and CDR2 SYGVKD. V lost 6 bases to trimming and J lost 0 bases; unmatched junction nucleotides: 14. The length of the CDR3 is 17 residues. CDR3 sequence: CAIRPDFASGVSYEQYF. The DNA for the CDR3 is TGTGCCATCAGACCAGATTTCGCTAGCGGAGTCTCCTACGAGCAGTACTTC.

This chain links TRBV7-8 with TRBJ2-7; 9 bases align to TRBD1. This CDR3 comprises 18 residues. J lost 3 bases, V lost 5 bases, and 17 bases had no gene match. In germline, CDR1 is SGHVS, CDR2 FQNEAQ. DNA of the CDR3: TGTGCCAGCAGCCGACGGGGGACAGGGACCATGGGGCTCTACGAGCAGTACTTC. Its translation is CASSRRGTGTMGLYEQYF.

This clonotype was recorded only once. V is TRBV20-1 and J is TRBJ2-1; TRBD2 matches at 9 bases. The CDR3 is 16 amino acids. Germline V gene lookup returns CDR1 DFQATT and CDR2 SNEGSKA (reference sequence). Unmatched junction bases numbered 11, after V lost 6 bases and J lost 2 bases. The CDR3 nucleotides read TGCAGTGCCAACGATCGTCTAGCGGGACCCTACAATGAGCAGTTCTTC. Translated: CSANDRLAGPYNEQFF.

To note about this clonotype: One junction end does not reproduce the germline sequence, and a read error may be involved. This rearrangement joins TRBV27 to TRBJ2-1, with D unresolved. The germline V gene encodes CDR1 MNHEY and CDR2 SMNVEV (reference sequence). The CDR3 is 12 residues long. CDR3 in amino acids: CAGSLIGDEQFF. The DNA for the CDR3 is TGTGCCGGCAGTTTAATCGGCGATGAGCAGTTCTTC.

The chain has TRBV3-1 and TRBJ2-1, with D possibly TRBD2 on 6 matching bases. V gave up 4 bases and J gave up 5 bases, with 18 bases separating them. This CDR3 spans 16 amino acids. Per the germline V gene, CDR1 is LGHDT and CDR2 is YNNKEL (reference sequence). CDR3 sequence (DNA): TGTGCCAGCAGCCGACGGGGGATCCGATCGGACAATGAGCAGTTCTTC. Encoded protein: CASSRRGIRSDNEQFF.

This clonotype has a handful of counts. The chain recombines TRBV6-1 with TRBJ2-7; a possible D gene is TRBD2 (6 bases). Germline-derived CDR1 and CDR2 are MNHNS and SASEGT. The germline V and J ends were trimmed by 8 bases and 2 bases, with 13 bases remaining between them. The CDR3 has 13 residues. CDR3 nucleotide sequence: TGTGCCAGCCCCCGGGACTCTACCTACGAGCAGTACTTC. Translation: CASPRDSTYEQYF.

Only a few counts were recorded for this clonotype. This chain links TRBV25-1 with TRBJ2-5; tentatively, D is TRBD1 or TRBD2 (5 bases each). Germline CDR1 is MGHDK and CDR2 is SYGVNS. The CDR3 spans 15 residues. The V gene lost 4 bases and the J gene lost 5 bases, with 17 bases spanning the gap. The CDR3 is CASSGAQGVGETQYF. CDR3 in DNA: TGTGCCAGCAGTGGTGCCCAGGGAGTCGGGGAGACCCAGTACTTC.

On this clonotype: This may arise from a read error, as a much more abundant clone is one base away. The chain links TRBV6-5 to TRBJ2-5; 9 nucleotides align to TRBD1. J gave up 5 bases and V 5 bases, and 6 bases lay outside the gene matches. CDR3 length: 14 amino acids. Germline V gene sequence: CDR1 MNHEY, CDR2 SVGAGI. CDR3: CASSEDRGRETQYF. The DNA for the CDR3 is TGTGCCAGCAGTGAGGACAGGGGAAGGGAGACCCAGTACTTC.

V and J are TRBV27 and TRBJ2-5, with D possibly called TRBD1 or TRBD2 (5 bases each). The CDR3 extends over 14 amino acids. CDR1 and CDR2 (germline): MNHEY, SMNVEV (reference sequence). Trimming removed 6 bases at V and 4 bases at J, with 15 bases between. This chain's CDR3 is CASSPLGTLETQYF. The CDR3 DNA reads as TGTGCCAGCAGCCCTTTGGGGACCCTAGAGACCCAGTACTTC.

The count of this clonotype is one. The chain has TRBV4-2 and TRBJ1-1; no reliable D call. The germline V gene encodes CDR1 LGHNA and CDR2 YNFKEQ. Deletions cut 4 bases from V and 1 base from J, with 10 bases between. The CDR3 covers 14 residues. The CDR3 spells CASSLRARNTEAFF. The DNA for the CDR3 is TGTGCCAGCAGCCTCCGGGCCAGGAACACTGAAGCTTTCTTT.

This sequence joins TRBV12-3 or TRBV12-4 and TRBJ1-2; D gene ambiguous. V was pared by 5 bases and J by 4 bases, with 14 bases between. There are 14 residues in the CDR3. CDR3 residues: CASSGPTGSYGYTF. Here the CDR3 DNA reads TGTGCCAGCAGTGGGCCGACGGGAAGCTATGGCTACACCTTC.

The chain employs TRBV12-5 and TRBJ2-5; no clear D gene. The J call may not be correct, given that the DNA end is closer to TRBJ2-7. The CDR3 sequence is 11 residues long. Looked up from germline, CDR1 is LGHNT and CDR2 is FRNRAP. This chain's CDR3 is CASANMDEQYF. DNA of the CDR3: TGTGCTAGCGCCAACATGGACGAGCAGTACTTC.

The rearrangement joins TRBV20-1 to TRBJ2-1; no reliable D call. Germline CDR1 reads DFQATT; CDR2 reads SNEGSKA (reference sequence). V lost 6 bases and J 4 bases, leaving 7 bases between the germline ends. The CDR3 runs to 11 residues. The CDR3 sequence: CSANLYNEQFF. The CDR3 nucleotides read TGCAGTGCAAATCTATACAATGAGCAGTTCTTC.

The chain employs TRBV6-1 and TRBJ2-7, with D possibly being TRBD2 (6 bases). V lost 4 bases, J lost 0 bases, and 16 bases lay in between. Germline-derived CDR1 and CDR2 are MNHNS and SASEGT. The CDR3 is made up of 16 amino acids. The CDR3 sequence is CASSAPSGGISYEQYF. In nucleotides, the CDR3 is TGTGCCAGCAGTGCCCCTTCAGGAGGGATCTCCTACGAGCAGTACTTC.

This sequence joins TRBV14 and TRBJ2-3; D perhaps matches TRBD2 (5 bases). CDR1 SGHDN and CDR2 FVKESK come from the germline V gene. V was pared by 4 bases and J by 5 bases, with 13 bases between. This CDR3 contains 14 residues. For the CDR3, the DNA is TGTGCCAGCAGCCCGATTCTGAGCGGAGATACGCAGTATTTT. Amino acids: CASSPILSGDTQYF.

As DNA, the CDR3 is TGTGCCACCAGCGGCGGAAGCAGGGTTCCCTATGGCTACACCTTC. The encoded protein is CATSGGSRVPYGYTF. The chain is built from TRBV15 and TRBJ1-2, with a possible D match to TRBD1 (5 bases). Per the germline V gene, CDR1 is LNHNV and CDR2 is YYDKDF (reference sequence). Trimming removed 5 bases at V and 4 bases at J, with 17 bases between. The CDR3 runs 15 residues.

The V gene is TRBV18, the J gene TRBJ1-2; no reliable D call. Deletions cut 3 bases from V and 1 base from J, with 12 bases between. The CDR3 contains 15 residues. CDR1 is KGHSH, CDR2 LQKENI, per germline. The CDR3 nucleotides are TGTGCCAGCTCACCGGAACTGCTTCGTAACTATGGCTACACCTTC. Encoded protein: CASSPELLRNYGYTF.

The rearrangement uses TRBV15 and TRBJ2-1, with TRBD2 identical over 7 bases. Germline V gene lookup returns CDR1 LNHNV and CDR2 YYDKDF (reference sequence). The CDR3 length is 16 residues. V lost 0 bases to trimming and J lost 10 bases; unmatched junction nucleotides: 12. The CDR3, as DNA: TGTGCCACCAGCAGAGATGAAGGGACTACGGGCGTGGAGCAGTTCTTC. Its translation is CATSRDEGTTGVEQFF.

The J gene is TRBJ1-2, the V gene TRBV27; TRBD1 might be the D (5 bases). The CDR3 sequence is 17 residues long. Germline values: CDR1 MNHEY, CDR2 SMNVEV (reference sequence). V was cut by 3 bases and J by 0 bases, with 17 bases left in between. The chain's CDR3 is CASSLEARDGTNYGYTF. In DNA, the CDR3 is TGTGCCAGCAGTTTGGAGGCACGGGACGGGACTAACTATGGCTACACCTTC.

This clonotype was seen only a few times. The chain carries TRBV20-1 and TRBJ2-3; 7 bases match TRBD2. The CDR3 totals 15 residues. CDR1 DFQATT and CDR2 SNEGSKA come from the germline V gene (reference sequence). The J segment lost 4 bases and the V segment lost 5 bases, leaving 12 bases of the junction unmatched. CDR3 DNA sequence: TGCAGTGCTGAGAGGCGGGGCGGGAGCGCAGATACGCAGTATTTT. Its protein is CSAERRGGSADTQYF.

CDR3 region: CSAYWVQETQYF. The DNA of the CDR3 is TGCAGTGCTTACTGGGTGCAAGAGACCCAGTACTTC. The rearrangement uses TRBV20-1 and TRBJ2-5; D is ambiguous. Between the trimmed V and J ends, which lost 5 bases and 2 bases, there was a span of 9 bases. The CDR3 runs to 12 residues. Germline CDR1 is DFQATT and CDR2 is SNEGSKA (reference sequence).

The chain links TRBV5-6 to TRBJ2-3; unclear D gene. CDR3 length: 13 amino acids. Germline-derived CDR1 and CDR2 are SGHDT and YYEEEE. V was shortened by 6 bases and J by 5 bases, with 13 bases between the two germline ends. DNA for the CDR3: TGTGCCAGCACTCCCAACTTGCGAGATACGCAGTATTTT. This gives the protein CASTPNLRDTQYF.

This chain uses TRBV7-9 with TRBJ2-7; tentatively, D is TRBD1 or TRBD2 (6 bases each). Per germline, CDR1 SEHNR and CDR2 FQNEAQ (reference sequence). Trimming pared 5 bases from V and 7 bases from J, leaving 18 bases between. This CDR3 has 14 residues. The CDR3 here is CASSGGTSDNEQYF. The CDR3 bases are TGTGCCAGCAGCGGGGGGACATCGGACAATGAGCAGTACTTC.

This clonotype occurred once. This chain links TRBV24-1 with TRBJ2-7; 11 bases map to TRBD1. The CDR3 length is 14 residues. V gave up 4 bases and J gave up 4 bases; unmatched junction bases: 2. Germline values: CDR1 KGHDR, CDR2 SFDVKD. CDR3: CATSEGQGAYEQYF. CDR3 nucleotides: TGTGCCACCAGTGAAGGACAGGGGGCTTACGAGCAGTACTTC.

The chain links TRBV13 to TRBJ1-1; 8 positions match TRBD1. Trimming removed 4 bases from V and 1 base from J; junction bases left unmatched: 2. The CDR3 has 14 residues. Germline CDR1 and CDR2: PRHDT and FYEKMQ (reference sequence). The DNA for the CDR3 is TGTGCCAGCAGCTCAGACAGGGGGAACACTGAAGCTTTCTTT. Translating it yields CASSSDRGNTEAFF.